This TCR beta chain is from a study of cytomegalovirus exposure and HLA in healthy donors (dated by TCRdb to 2016 to 2017). Some background on the complete study: An earlier analysis of approximately 590 of the donors reported 250 to 300 Gb of sequence data and roughly 110 million unique TCR beta sequences from 150 million to 200 million T cells. In a later analysis, previously published TCR beta repertoires from several hundred donors were re-analyzed and high-resolution HLA genotyping was added so that TCR occurrence patterns could be studied. The study aimed to test whether cataloging public T cell receptors could reveal signatures of past pathogen exposure. Rather than drawing on any new phenotypic data, the later analysis identified candidate immune exposures from TCR beta sequences and the way those sequences occurred across donors. Besides the first cohort of 666 subjects, a separate validation cohort made up of 90 to 150 different subjects was used. Among about 360 genotyped donors of the cohort, an average of 235,054 unique TCR beta nucleotide sequences were sequenced per donor, roughly 20% of them non-productive. Of the roughly 400 genotyped donors, less than 90% were placed in the genetic ancestry cluster associated with self-reported Caucasian donors. An earlier analysis of roughly 600 of the donors used high-throughput TCR beta sequencing to judge whether each TCR beta V gene segment behaved as functional or pseudogenic. A later genetic analysis took genome-wide SNP genotypes for about 55% of the 666 donors and used that subset as a discovery cohort. The number of typed donors differed by locus: about 620-630 for A, B, C, DRB1 and DQB1; 500 to 550 for DQA1; 606 for DPA1; and about 450 for DPB1. All discovery cohort repertoires had been generated using a single sequencing platform. The study used immunosequencing to profile the T cell repertoires of hundreds of subjects and linked those repertoires to cytomegalovirus serostatus. Four to six DR-DQ haplotypes were handled as single units for association and clustering, since linkage in the cohort was strong. An early release that covered 500 to 800 HLA-typed donors contained approximately 290 gigabases of sequencing data and 80 million or so unique TCR sequences. To predict cytomegalovirus infection status, the study combined high-throughput TCR immunosequencing, statistical association of individual TCRs with disease status, and machine learning. Donor age, sex, ethnicity and CMV serostatus were compiled alongside the repertoire data. Class I and class II HLA loci were covered by the typing at four-digit resolution. The paper as a whole reports these results and caveats: The study gave a list of some 150 TCR beta chains associated with cytomegalovirus. About 17 rarely observed V segments, including chromosome 9 orphons, were excluded from the earlier analysis of approximately 600 of the donors because counts were too low. Because HLA typing was missing for some donors at each locus, association tests included only the typed subset. Across donors, most TCR sequences were observed very rarely, whereas some public TCRs were present in many individuals. A later analysis found that HLA-associated TCR beta chains were more clonally expanded and had lower generation probabilities than equally common non-associated chains. The authors suggested that the approach could potentially be generalized to other disease states and immunological phenotypes. In a later analysis, TCR association rates were found to vary across HLA loci, with the most associated TCRs seen for DRB1 alleles and the fewest for HLA-C alleles. A cluster of highly shared sequence variants was judged likely to be a technical artifact of the sequencing pipeline. A further reported finding was that TCR beta sequences accurately predicted the HLA-A and HLA-B alleles for most subjects in the first cohort. In a later genetic analysis, fewer N-insertions in productive TCRs were reported among donors in an Asian-associated ancestry cluster than the roughly 670-donor mean. Linkage disequilibrium might explain the correlated functional status among segregating V segments, but an unknown experimental factor could not be ruled out. The only immune exposure information available for the cohort was CMV serostatus. A later analysis found that most CMV-associated TCR beta chains appeared HLA-restricted, with HLA associations seemingly driven largely by CMV exposure. Several of the top co-occurrence clusters appeared to be linked to parvovirus B19, influenza, CMV and Epstein-Barr virus, according to a later analysis. In vitro tests confirmed that a few of the cytomegalovirus-associated TCR beta chains recognize cytomegalovirus antigens. Strong co-occurrence of HLA alleles, especially DR and DQ, made assigning TCR associations to individual alleles difficult. In both the original and validation cohorts, the classifier was reported to diagnose cytomegalovirus status with high specificity and sensitivity. Broadly in line with IMGT annotations, most TCR beta V segments showed up in productive rearrangements about 87% or about 30% of the time in an earlier analysis of 587 of the donors. Specific HLA alleles were associated with over 15,000 TCR beta sequences at a false discovery rate of 0.05 in a later analysis. This cohort had only TCR beta chains sequenced, and the lack of alpha or paired-chain data limited which features could be detected. A later genetic analysis associated a missense DCLRE1C variant with V-gene and J-gene trimming of TCR beta chains, and an independent cohort replicated the association. The presence/absence analyses assumed that sequencing depth was roughly uniform across donors, and that assumption may not be true. Some IMGT-functional V segments, including TRBV6-2 and TRBV6-3, could not be distinguished by the 87-base-pair reads and were therefore excluded.

Preparation of the library involved the immunoSEQ multiplex PCR assay. A mixture of 60 forward primers for TCR Vbeta segments and 13 reverse primers for TCR Jbeta segments was used in the multiplex PCR. The CDR3 region of rearranged TCR beta genes was amplified from genomic DNA with a multiplex PCR assay. On the Illumina HiSeq System, the amplified TCR beta libraries were sequenced as 87-base-pair reads. The authors processed their data as follows. A later analysis counted about 80 million unique TCR beta chains across the 600 to 850 repertoires, and some 11 million of these chains were shared by at least two donors. To remove PCR and sequencing errors, raw reads were error-corrected and collapsed into unique sequences using a nearest-neighbor algorithm that merged closely related sequences. CDR3 sequences were aligned to IMGT reference sequences to assign V, D and J gene segments. For a sequence to be retained, a match of at least six nucleotides to both a V gene segment and a J gene segment was required. Rearrangements were classified as productive when the CDR3 lacked stop codons and remained in frame with V and J, and all other rearrangements were classified as non-productive. CDR3 was defined by IMGT convention, running from the second conserved V-encoded cysteine to the conserved J-encoded phenylalanine. In an earlier analysis of around 600 of the donors, sequences lacking an unambiguous match to a single V gene segment were excluded. An earlier analysis of 587 of the donors called V segments functional above 56.7% productive rearrangements and segregating when the between-donor standard deviation exceeded 5%. To diagnose cytomegalovirus status from the catalog of TCR beta chain sequences, a statistical classification framework was built. A later analysis assigned V and J genes by comparing TCR nucleotide sequences with IMGT/GENE-DB human TR gene sequences. A later analysis assigned CDR3 sequences and most-parsimonious VDJ recombination scenarios with the TCRdist pipeline. In a later analysis, each TCR beta chain was defined by its CDR3 amino acid sequence together with its V-gene family, and reads lacking a unique V-gene family were excluded. As a way to deal with suspected cross-contamination and a sequencing artifact, a later analysis dropped hundreds of nucleotide sequences that were highly shared and had low generation probability. In a later analysis, a clonal expansion index for each public chain was calculated from normalized within-repertoire ranks of inferred template counts. A later analysis computed generation probabilities with a VDJ recombination model fitted to out-of-frame rearrangements, and checked the results against IGoR. A later analysis scored TCR-TCR, TCR-HLA and TCR-CMV co-occurrence with hypergeometric tests, applying a repertoire-size bias correction to TCR pairs. False discovery rates were estimated in a later analysis by permuting HLA or CMV assignments 20 times. A later analysis grouped co-occurring TCRs with DBSCAN, adding TCRdist sequence similarity when clustering within HLA-allele-positive subsets. Repertoires with fewer than 30,000 or more than 120,000 public chains were left out of co-occurrence clustering, as were a handful of repertoires with anomalous nucleotide sharing. Drawn from immuneACCESS, this table holds only the in-frame rearrangements with V and J called that TCRdb kept. Clones are partly lost; checked studies trace under half to an unresolved V gene and leave the rest unexplained. V and J calls and clone size are copied from that table; D and trimming were computed from the DNA. The table for this sample lists roughly 200,000 clones; around 87% of them were counted only once. Over 1% of the sample is in the top ten clones.

A distance of 10 bases separates the germline ends of V and J, which lose 4 bases and 1 base respectively. Sequences LGHNA (CDR1) and YSLEER (CDR2) are obtained from the germline V gene. Measured from the cysteine to the phenylalanine, the CDR3 is 14 residues long. Only CDR3 DNA remains: 42 bases, in frame from the first base. The cohort comprised 550 to 700 healthy bone marrow donors. Cohort members were all nominally healthy when sampled, although unrecorded immune exposures were likely present. The donor was CMV seronegative and was included in the group of 352 seronegative cohort members. Every donor gave a peripheral blood sample, and the peripheral blood mononuclear cells from that sample were used for TCR beta sequencing. Genomic DNA was extracted from the blood cell samples with the Qiagen DNeasy Blood Extraction Kit. Worth noting for this clone: What this receptor recognizes is not known. No much larger clone is present one base from it, and per-base qualities are unavailable.

The chain uses TRBV4-3 and TRBJ1-2; the best D guess is TRBD1, with 6 bases matching. The sequenced sample consisted of PBMCs. The receptor comes from a young man in good health and CMV-seronegative. The DNA sequence is TGCGCCAGCAGCCGGGGGCCGGGTAACTATGGCTACACCTTC. It translates as CASSRGPGNYGYTF.